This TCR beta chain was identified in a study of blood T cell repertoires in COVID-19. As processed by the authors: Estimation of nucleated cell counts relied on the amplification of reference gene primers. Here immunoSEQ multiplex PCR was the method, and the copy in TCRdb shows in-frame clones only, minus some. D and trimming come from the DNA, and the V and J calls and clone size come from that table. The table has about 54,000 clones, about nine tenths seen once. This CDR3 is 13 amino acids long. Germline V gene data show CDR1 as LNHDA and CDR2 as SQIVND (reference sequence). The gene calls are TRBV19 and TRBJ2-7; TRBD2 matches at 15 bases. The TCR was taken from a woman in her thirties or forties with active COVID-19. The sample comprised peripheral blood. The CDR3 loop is CATGLAGGYEQYF. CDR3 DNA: TGTGCGACGGGACTAGCGGGGGGCTACGAGCAGTACTTC. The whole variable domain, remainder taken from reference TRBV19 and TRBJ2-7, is DGGITQSPKYLFRKEGQNVTLSCEQNLNHDAMYWYRQDPGQGLRLIYYSQIVNDFQKGDIAEGYSVSREKKESFPLTVTSAQKNPTAFYLCATGLAGGYEQYFGPGTRLTVT.